The 12 T cell receptor beta chains below were found in one sample sequenced in a study of shared clonotypes between healthy human individuals. Sequencing was performed with immunoSEQ multiplex PCR; in TCRdb, only in-frame clones are kept and a portion is missing. The sample has approximately 1.1 million clones; approximately 78% are singletons. The specimen sequenced was memory CD4+ T cells from PBMCs. The sample's subset: CD45RA-negative fraction. The receptors stem from a man younger than 35 in good health. Some clones in this sample may be carry-over from other donors' samples.

V and J are TRBV19 and TRBJ1-2, with D tentatively TRBD1 (6 bases). CDR3 length: 14 amino acids. The ends were cut back, 5 bases at V and 4 bases at J, with 14 bases in the middle. Germline CDR1 is LNHDA and CDR2 is SQIVND (reference sequence). In DNA form, the CDR3 reads TGTGCCAGTAGTCCTGGGACACTTCCCTATGGCTACACCTTC. Translation gives CASSPGTLPYGYTF.

The J gene is TRBJ1-2, the V gene TRBV6-1, with 10 bases aligning to TRBD1. The CDR3 runs to 15 residues. V was pared by 6 bases and J by 5 bases, with 9 bases of the junction left unmatched. Germline loops: CDR1 MNHNS, CDR2 SASEGT. The CDR3 DNA is TGTGCCAGCAGAAGAATGACAGGGGGCCTTTATGGCTACACCTTC. It specifies CASRRMTGGLYGYTF.

This chain links TRBV29-1 with TRBJ2-3; 14 bases match TRBD2. This CDR3 region has 16 residues. V trimming: 7 bases; J trimming: 5 bases; junction bases outside the gene matches: 11. CDR1 SQVTM and CDR2 ANQGSEA come from the germline V gene. The chain's CDR3 is CSAGGTSGSGRDTQYF. The CDR3 DNA sequence: TGCAGCGCCGGTGGGACTAGCGGGAGTGGTAGAGATACGCAGTATTTT.

The chain links TRBV7-2 to TRBJ2-3, with D possibly matching TRBD1 (5 bases). CDR1 is SGHTA, CDR2 FQGNSA, per germline. The CDR3 runs 14 residues. Trimming took off 5 bases at V and 6 bases at J, with 15 bases between the two ends. DNA for the CDR3: TGTGCCAGCAGCCACGACATGACAGTCGATACGCAGTATTTT. This codes for CASSHDMTVDTQYF.

The rearrangement joins TRBV5-1 to TRBJ2-3, with TRBD1 as a possible D gene (6 bases). The CDR3 consists of 14 residues. Deletions cut 7 bases from V and 0 bases from J, with 12 bases between. Germline loops: CDR1 SGHRS, CDR2 YFSETQ. The CDR3: CASRDKPSTDTQYF. The CDR3 DNA is TGCGCCAGCCGGGACAAGCCTAGCACAGATACGCAGTATTTT.

This clone was recorded once. This sequence joins TRBV5-1 and TRBJ2-3; TRBD2 might be the D (5 bases). This CDR3 is built from 16 residues. V lost 4 bases, J lost 5 bases, and 20 bases lay in between. Germline V gene lookup returns CDR1 SGHRS and CDR2 YFSETQ. This chain's CDR3 is CASSPGTSAWIDTQYF. CDR3 coding DNA: TGCGCCAGCAGCCCCGGAACTAGTGCATGGATAGATACGCAGTATTTT.

The V gene is TRBV6-1, the J gene TRBJ1-2; the D is unclear. The CDR3 is 16 residues long. Trimming took off 0 bases at V and 4 bases at J, with 15 bases between the two ends. Germline CDR1 reads MNHNS; CDR2 reads SASEGT. The CDR3 region is CASSEALRRQAYGYTF. The CDR3 DNA reads TGTGCCAGCAGTGAAGCGCTTCGACGCCAGGCCTATGGCTACACCTTC.

The J gene is TRBJ2-5, the V gene TRBV29-1; possibly TRBD1 or TRBD2 for D (7 bases each). This CDR3 region has 14 residues. CDR1 is SQVTM, CDR2 ANQGSEA, per germline. V lost 1 base and J 5 bases, leaving 14 bases between the germline ends. CDR3 DNA: TGCAGCGTTGAAGCCACCAGGGGGGGGGAGACCCAGTACTTC. Its protein is CSVEATRGGETQYF.

V gene TRBV28 combines with J gene TRBJ2-7; 8 bases are a match to TRBD1. Germline CDR1 is MDHEN and CDR2 is SYDVKM. The V gene end was trimmed by 5 bases and the J gene end by 0 bases; junction bases not matched to a gene: 9. The CDR3 covers 16 residues. CDR3 bases: TGTGCCAGCAGTCTCGCTCGGACAGGGAGCTCCTACGAGCAGTACTTC. Translating it yields CASSLARTGSSYEQYF. The entire variable domain, with the rest obtained from reference TRBV28 and TRBJ2-7, is as follows: DVKVTQSSRYLVKRTGEKVFLECVQDMDHENMFWYRQDPGLGLRLIYFSYDVKMKEKGDIPEGYSVSREKKERFSLILESASTNQTSMYLCASSLARTGSSYEQYFGPGTRLTVT.

V is TRBV6-5 and J is TRBJ2-1, with D possibly matching TRBD1 (6 bases). Germline assignment: CDR1 MNHEY and CDR2 SVGAGI. With 6 bases removed from V and 9 bases from J, the gap between germline ends came to 12 bases. This CDR3 contains 12 residues. CDR3 in DNA: TGTGCCAGCAGCAAACAGGGCGGTGAGCAGTTCTTC. Residues: CASSKQGGEQFF.

A word on this clone: The sample holds other DNA sequences that translate to the same CDR3. This chain joins TRBV5-1 and TRBJ2-7; a possible D gene is TRBD2 (5 bases). The CDR3 covers 14 residues. V dropped 0 bases and J dropped 2 bases, with 9 bases sitting between them. Germline V gene sequence: CDR1 SGHRS, CDR2 YFSETQ. CDR3 in DNA: TGCGCCAGCAGCTTGGCCGGGGTTGCCTACGAGCAGTACTTC. Encoded protein: CASSLAGVAYEQYF.

The chain recombines TRBV10-2 with TRBJ1-5, with D hard to call. Germline CDR1 is WSHSY and CDR2 is SAAADI. The CDR3 extends over 14 amino acids. With 0 bases removed from V and 4 bases from J, the gap between germline ends came to 7 bases. CDR3 nucleotide sequence: TGCGCCAGCAGTGAGTCGTCGGGTAATCAGCCCCAGCATTTT. Protein product: CASSESSGNQPQHF.